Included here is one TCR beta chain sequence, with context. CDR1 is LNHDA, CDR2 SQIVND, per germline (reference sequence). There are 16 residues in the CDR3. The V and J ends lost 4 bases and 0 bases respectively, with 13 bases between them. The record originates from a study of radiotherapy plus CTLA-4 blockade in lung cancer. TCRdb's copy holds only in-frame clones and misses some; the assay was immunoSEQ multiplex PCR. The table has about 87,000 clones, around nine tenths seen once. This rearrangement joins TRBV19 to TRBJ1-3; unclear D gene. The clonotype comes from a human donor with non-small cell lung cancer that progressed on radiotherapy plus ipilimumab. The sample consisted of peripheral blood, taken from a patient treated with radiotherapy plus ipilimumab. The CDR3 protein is CASSSDRGPSGNTIYF. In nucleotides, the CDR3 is TGTGCCAGTAGTAGCGACCGGGGTCCCTCTGGAAACACCATATATTTT.